The clone carrying this T cell receptor beta chain was recorded a few times. The antigen remains unidentified. As to time point: week 11, during vaccination. Every vaccine dose comprised 300 ug of mutant IDH1 20-mer peptide plus topical imiquimod. New astrocytomas of WHO grade 3 or 4 that were IDH1-mutant and ATRX-lost were found in the donors. These data come from a study of a mutant IDH1 vaccine in newly diagnosed glioma. Profiling relied on immunoSEQ multiplex PCR, and the TCRdb table lists in-frame clones only, not all of them. The sample lists approximately 40,000 clones; 84% were seen once. The germline V gene encodes CDR1 PRHDT and CDR2 FYEKMQ (reference sequence). V lost 5 bases to trimming and J lost 2 bases, with 11 bases between them. CDR3 size: 14 residues.

The TCR was taken from a man aged 40-50 years with glioma. The sequencing here drew on PBMCs, taken from a glioma patient whose treatment included an IDH1 peptide vaccine. V gene TRBV13 combines with J gene TRBJ2-3, with D unresolved. The CDR3 reads CASSPRILTDTQYF. The CDR3, as DNA: TGTGCCAGCAGCCCCAGGATCCTCACAGATACGCAGTATTTT.